These 25 T cell receptor beta chains were sequenced from one sample in a study of blood T cell repertoires in COVID-19. Data came from immunoSEQ multiplex PCR; TCRdb stores just in-frame clones and leaves some out. The sample consists of about 100,000 clones, 80% of them appearing once. Input material: peripheral blood. Receptors were obtained from a man aged 65-85 years with acute or convalescent COVID-19.

The J gene is TRBJ1-6, the V gene TRBV5-1; D gene uncertain. From germline, CDR1 is SGHRS and CDR2 YFSETQ. V was cut by 0 bases and J by 4 bases, with 14 bases left in between. This CDR3 has 17 amino acids. CDR3 sequence (DNA): TGCGCCAGCAGCTTGGTTGGGGTCGGGAGATATAATTCACCCCTCCACTTT. It encodes CASSLVGVGRYNSPLHF.

The J gene is TRBJ2-2, the V gene TRBV9, with 7 bases that match TRBD1. V dropped 0 bases and J dropped 5; count of bases not matched to a gene: 4. Germline assignment: CDR1 SGDLS and CDR2 YYNGEE. This CDR3 has 15 amino acids. The CDR3 reads CASSVGEQGTGELFF. CDR3 sequence (DNA): TGTGCCAGCAGCGTAGGGGAACAGGGGACCGGGGAGCTGTTTTTT.

V gene TRBV27 combines with J gene TRBJ1-2; the D is unclear. This CDR3 spans 13 amino acids. V lost 2 bases, J lost 4 bases, and 8 bases lay in between. CDR1 is MNHEY, CDR2 SMNVEV, per germline (reference sequence). The CDR3 DNA sequence: TGTGCCAGCAGTTTAACCCAGTCCTATGGCTACACCTTC. It yields the protein CASSLTQSYGYTF.

This clone was observed a few times. The chain employs TRBV10-3 and TRBJ1-1; 7 nucleotides align to TRBD1. J gave up 2 bases and V 7 bases, and 7 bases lay outside the gene matches. This CDR3 is built from 14 residues. Germline lookup yields CDR1 ENHRY and CDR2 SYGVKD. DNA for the CDR3: TGTGCCATCACCCCTGGGGACAGAAACACTGAAGCTTTCTTT. Translating gives CAITPGDRNTEAFF.

The chain combines TRBV6-1 with TRBJ1-5; D gene ambiguous. This CDR3 is 16 amino acids long. Germline assignment: CDR1 MNHNS and CDR2 SASEGT. Trimming stripped 3 bases from V and 10 bases from J, with 22 bases between. CDR3 sequence (DNA): TGTGCCAGCAGTGAGCAGGTGTGGCAGGAGGAAGGTCCCCAGCATTTT. Protein: CASSEQVWQEEGPQHF.

The chain joins TRBV2 to TRBJ1-1; unclear D gene. The length of the CDR3 is 14 residues. Trimming took 3 bases from V and 3 from J, leaving 11 bases between them. Germline loops: CDR1 SNHLY, CDR2 FYNNEI. The CDR3, as DNA: TGTGCCAGCAGTGACCAGCCGGGATACACTGAAGCTTTCTTT. Translated, it gives CASSDQPGYTEAFF.

The V call is TRBV3-1 (or the pseudogene TRBV3-2), the J call TRBJ1-3; maybe TRBD1 (5 bases). The CDR3 runs 16 residues. V was shortened by 1 base and J by 2 bases, with 12 bases between the two germline ends. The V gene's germline CDR1 is LGHDT and CDR2 YNNKEL (reference sequence). The CDR3 protein is CASSQVFGGAGNTIYF. In nucleotides, the CDR3 is TGTGCCAGCAGCCAAGTGTTTGGGGGGGCTGGAAACACCATATATTTT.

In its sample, this clone was seen once. Here the CDR3 reads CATSGAAGTGYTF. The CDR3 bases are TGTGCCACCAGTGGTGCCGCGGGGACTGGCTACACCTTC. This rearrangement joins TRBV24-1 to TRBJ1-2; D possibly corresponds to TRBD1 (5 bases). Germline V CDR1 and CDR2: KGHDR, SFDVKD. The CDR3 is made up of 13 amino acids. The V and J ends lost 5 bases and 7 bases respectively, with 13 bases between them.

The count of this clone is one. CDR3 sequence reads: CASSVMTSGVNEQFF. CDR3 nucleotide sequence: TGTGCCAGCAGTGTTATGACTAGCGGGGTCAATGAGCAGTTCTTC. This chain uses TRBV27 with TRBJ2-1; 11 bases are shared with TRBD2. Germline CDR1 MNHEY, CDR2 SMNVEV (reference sequence). This CDR3 region has 15 residues. V was clipped by 5 bases and J by 6 bases; unmatched bases: 6.

This chain connects TRBV25-1 to TRBJ2-1; D is perhaps TRBD1 (6 bases). Trimming stripped 1 base from V and 5 bases from J, with 12 bases between. Germline V lookup: CDR1 MGHDK, CDR2 SYGVNS. The CDR3 is 15 amino acids. CDR3 coding DNA: TGTGCCAGCAGTGAATCAAGAGGGGGAAACAATGAGCAGTTCTTC. This gives the protein CASSESRGGNNEQFF.

The chain carries TRBV7-9 and TRBJ2-2, with D perhaps TRBD2 (5 bases). The V end lost 2 bases, the J end lost 6 bases, and 7 bases lay between the germline ends. Per germline, CDR1 SEHNR and CDR2 FQNEAQ (reference sequence). The CDR3 runs to 13 residues. CDR3 amino acids: CASSLTEAGELFF. In DNA form, the CDR3 reads TGTGCCAGCAGCTTAACGGAGGCCGGGGAGCTGTTTTTT.

This chain uses TRBV4-3 with TRBJ2-1; D is uncertain. CDR3 length equals 16 residues. Per germline, CDR1 LGHNA and CDR2 YSLEER. V was shortened by 5 bases and J by 0 bases, with 14 bases between the two germline ends. CDR3 sequence reads: CASSLLPESSYNEQFF. As DNA, the CDR3 is TGCGCCAGCAGCTTGTTGCCCGAGAGCTCCTACAATGAGCAGTTCTTC.

The rearrangement joins TRBV7-2 to TRBJ2-1; 7 bases line up with TRBD2. This CDR3 is built from 14 residues. Germline V gives CDR1 SGHTA, CDR2 FQGNSA. The V and J ends lost 2 bases and 7 bases, in that order; junction bases with no gene match: 5. The CDR3 DNA is TGTGCCAGCAGCTTAACGGAGCGGGGTAATGAGCAGTTCTTC. It specifies CASSLTERGNEQFF. Full variable domain (remainder filled in from reference TRBV7-2 and TRBJ2-1): GAGVSQSPSNKVTEKGKDVELRCDPISGHTALYWYRQSLGQGLEFLIYFQGNSAPDKSGLPSDRFSAERTGGSVSTLTIQRTQQEDSAVYLCASSLTERGNEQFFGPGTRLTVL.

CDR3 amino acids: CASRNREAANEKLFF. The CDR3 coding sequence is TGTGCCAGCAGGAACAGGGAAGCGGCTAATGAAAAACTGTTTTTT. The rearrangement uses TRBV6-6 and TRBJ1-4; tentatively, D is TRBD1 (6 bases). Germline CDR1 reads MNHNY; CDR2 reads SVGAGI (reference sequence). The V end was cut by 6 bases, the J end by 3 bases, with 14 bases between. The CDR3 spans 15 residues.

In its sample, this clone was seen a few times. CDR3 coding DNA: TGTGCCAGCAGCGTAGCCCCGACAGGGGGCTTAGGGAAAGAGACCCAGTACTTC. Its protein is CASSVAPTGGLGKETQYF. V is TRBV9 and J is TRBJ2-5; 10 bases fit TRBD1. The CDR3 loop spans 18 amino acids. J was trimmed by 3 bases and V by 0 bases; bases with no gene match: 11. Germline V CDR1 and CDR2: SGDLS, YYNGEE.

The chain recombines TRBV6-5 with TRBJ1-1; 7 bases align to TRBD1. The junction had 5 bases not matched to a gene; V was cut back by 10 bases and J by 0 bases. This CDR3 contains 13 residues. Germline V CDR1 and CDR2: MNHEY, SVGAGI. The CDR3 coding sequence is TGTGCCACCTCGGGACAGATGAACACTGAAGCTTTCTTT. It specifies CATSGQMNTEAFF.

The chain links TRBV3-1 (or the pseudogene TRBV3-2) to TRBJ2-5, with unresolved D. This CDR3 is 13 amino acids long. The germline V and J ends were trimmed by 3 bases and 3 bases, with 8 bases remaining between them. The germline gives CDR1 LGHDT, CDR2 YNNKEL (reference sequence). CDR3 nucleotides: TGTGCCAGCAGCCAGGCGGTTGAAGAGACCCAGTACTTC. Its translation: CASSQAVEETQYF.

The chain employs TRBV7-9 and TRBJ2-7; 10 positions match TRBD1. The CDR3 covers 14 residues. Germline trimming cut 7 bases from V and 1 base from J; bases unmatched to any gene: 4. Germline V gives CDR1 SEHNR, CDR2 FQNEAQ (reference sequence). The CDR3 reads CASTRQGASYEQYF. The DNA of the CDR3 is TGTGCCAGCACCCGACAGGGGGCTTCCTACGAGCAGTACTTC.

V gene TRBV6-5 combines with J gene TRBJ1-3; D remains ambiguous. The V end lost 6 bases, the J end lost 4 bases, and 13 bases lay between the germline ends. Germline V gives CDR1 MNHEY, CDR2 SVGAGI. The CDR3 has 14 amino acids. CDR3 residues: CASRLGGSGNTIYF. The CDR3 region has the DNA TGTGCCAGCAGGCTAGGTGGATCAGGAAACACCATATATTTT.

J is TRBJ1-1 and V is TRBV19; tentatively, D is TRBD1 (6 bases). Trimming pared 5 bases from V and 1 base from J, leaving 17 bases between. Germline CDR1 is LNHDA and CDR2 is SQIVND (reference sequence). This CDR3 has 16 amino acids. CDR3 amino acids: CASSVDPRGSNTEAFF. The CDR3 coding sequence is TGTGCCAGTAGTGTCGACCCCAGGGGATCGAACACTGAAGCTTTCTTT. The full variable domain, completed using reference TRBV19 and TRBJ1-1, is DGGITQSPKYLFRKEGQNVTLSCEQNLNHDAMYWYRQDPGQGLRLIYYSQIVNDFQKGDIAEGYSVSREKKESFPLTVTSAQKNPTAFYLCASSVDPRGSNTEAFFGQGTRLTVV.

J is TRBJ2-2 and V is TRBV7-2, with D perhaps TRBD1 (5 bases). Germline assignment: CDR1 SGHTA and CDR2 FQGNSA. CDR3 length: 16 amino acids. Trimming removed 5 bases at V and 0 bases at J, with 13 bases between. CDR3 sequence: CASSPTGHTNTGELFF. The DNA for the CDR3 is TGTGCCAGCAGCCCAACAGGACATACGAACACCGGGGAGCTGTTTTTT.

This clone was detected a few times. This chain connects TRBV14 to TRBJ1-6; TRBD1 is a possible D gene (5 bases). Trimming removed 1 base from V and 9 bases from J, with 7 bases in between. The CDR3 is 13 amino acids. CDR1 SGHDN and CDR2 FVKESK come from the germline V gene. The CDR3 sequence: CASSQARVSPLHF. The CDR3 DNA follows: TGTGCCAGCAGCCAAGCCAGGGTTTCACCCCTCCACTTT.

The V gene is TRBV29-1, the J gene TRBJ1-4, with TRBD1 identical over 7 bases. Germline CDR1 reads SQVTM; CDR2 reads ANQGSEA. The CDR3 is 14 residues long. Trimming cost V 6 bases and J 7 bases; bases outside gene matches: 11. CDR3 sequence reads: CSVGWFRTGEKLFF. CDR3 sequence (DNA): TGCAGCGTCGGGTGGTTCCGGACAGGTGAAAAACTGTTTTTT.

This clone appeared a single time. The DNA of the CDR3 is TGCGCCAGCAGTGGCTACCGGGACAGGGACAATCAGCCCCAGCATTTT. Translation gives CASSGYRDRDNQPQHF. The chain uses TRBV10-2 and TRBJ1-5; 9 bases are a match to TRBD1. Germline CDR1 and CDR2: WSHSY and SAAADI. V lost 4 bases and J lost 3; bases outside the gene matches: 7. This CDR3 comprises 16 residues.

The V gene is TRBV5-1, the J gene TRBJ1-4; weak D call: TRBD1 (5 bases). Per the germline V gene, CDR1 is SGHRS and CDR2 is YFSETQ. The V end was cut by 4 bases, the J end by 0 bases, with 10 bases between. The CDR3 has 15 amino acids. CDR3 amino acids: CASSRDSSTNEKLFF. The DNA for the CDR3 is TGCGCCAGCAGCCGCGACAGCTCAACTAATGAAAAACTGTTTTTT.